The 7 T cell receptor beta chains below all came from one sample that was sequenced in a study of regulatory T cells in long-lasting Graves disease. Time point of the sample: persistent/refractory GD, antithyroid drugs over 5 years with positive TRAb. The TCR library was made from RNA that had been extracted from PBMCs in TRIzol. HTBI primers from iRepertoire and Arm-PCR of CDR3 regions yielded the TCR beta libraries. From the multiplex PCR reads, TCRdb called clonotypes with MiXCR, one entry per CDR3 protein. The sample consists of under 450,000 distinct CDR3 sequences, around 23% of them appearing once. Specimen: peripheral blood mononuclear cells (PBMCs), collected when the disease was refractory, from a patient treated with antithyroid drugs. The source of these receptors is a woman aged 35 to 49 with Graves disease.

The chain couples TRBV5-1 to TRBJ2-7; no firm D call. Germline V gene lookup returns CDR1 SGHRS and CDR2 YFSETQ. Trimming took off 2 bases at V and 5 bases at J, with 14 bases between the two ends. The CDR3 totals 14 residues. CDR3 residues: CASSFGPSPNEQYF. CDR3 sequence (DNA): TGCGCCAGCAGCTTCGGGCCTTCCCCTAACGAGCAGTACTTC.

This clonotype was recorded many times. The gene calls are TRBV11-2 and TRBJ1-2; D gene unclear. Trimming removed 4 bases from V and 3 bases from J, with 21 bases in between. There are 17 residues in the CDR3. The germline V gene encodes CDR1 SGHAT and CDR2 FQNNGV. In nucleotides, the CDR3 is TGTGCCAGCAGCTACCCGGGCCTCGGGAAGGGATACTATGGCTACACCTTC. This translates into CASSYPGLGKGYYGYTF.

The V call is TRBV28, the J call TRBJ1-5; D ambiguous. Germline loops: CDR1 MDHEN, CDR2 SYDVKM. V was pared by 8 bases and J by 0 bases, with 11 bases between. The CDR3 extends over 14 amino acids. CDR3: CASGLHPSNQPQHF. The CDR3 nucleotides read TGTGCCAGCGGACTTCACCCTAGCAATCAGCCCCAGCATTTT.

The sample holds many counts of this clonotype. This chain connects TRBV2 to TRBJ2-7; no definite D call. The V end lost 7 bases, the J end lost 0 bases, and 10 bases lay between the germline ends. Germline CDR1 and CDR2: SNHLY and FYNNEI. The CDR3 totals 13 residues. Here the CDR3 DNA reads TGTGCCAGCACCCCTTTTAGCTCCTACGAGCAGTACTTC. Protein: CASTPFSSYEQYF. Full variable domain (rest looked up from reference TRBV2 and TRBJ2-7): EPEVTQTPSHQVTQMGQEVILRCVPISNHLYFYWYRQILGQKVEFLVSFYNNEISEKSEIFDDQFSVERPDGSNFTLKIRSTKLEDSAMYFCASTPFSSYEQYFGPGTRLTVT.

This clonotype was seen at least ten times. The genes are TRBV29-1 and TRBJ2-5; TRBD1 might be the D (5 bases). V was pared by 7 bases and J by 5 bases, with 17 bases between. This CDR3 has 13 residues. Germline CDR1 is SQVTM and CDR2 is ANQGSEA. The CDR3 DNA follows: TGCAGCGGCGGACATCACATCGTCGAGACCCAGTACTTC. Protein sequence: CSGGHHIVETQYF.

CDR3: CASSQRGWVTEAFF. Here the CDR3 DNA reads TGTGCCAGCAGCCAGCGAGGGTGGGTCACTGAAGCTTTCTTT. The V gene is TRBV3-1, the J gene TRBJ1-1; D is unresolved. Trimming shortened V by 3 bases and J by 4 bases, and 12 bases separated the two germline ends. Germline CDR1 and CDR2: LGHDT and YNNKEL (reference sequence). The CDR3 spans 14 residues.

This clonotype has ten or more counts. The CDR3 DNA follows: TGTGCCAGCAGCACCCGTGGGAATCAGCCCCAGCATTTT. Residues: CASSTRGNQPQHF. The J gene is TRBJ1-5, the V gene TRBV19; D uncertain. Germline V gives CDR1 LNHDA, CDR2 SQIVND (reference sequence). This CDR3 contains 13 residues. V gave up 9 bases and J gave up 4 bases, with 13 bases separating them.